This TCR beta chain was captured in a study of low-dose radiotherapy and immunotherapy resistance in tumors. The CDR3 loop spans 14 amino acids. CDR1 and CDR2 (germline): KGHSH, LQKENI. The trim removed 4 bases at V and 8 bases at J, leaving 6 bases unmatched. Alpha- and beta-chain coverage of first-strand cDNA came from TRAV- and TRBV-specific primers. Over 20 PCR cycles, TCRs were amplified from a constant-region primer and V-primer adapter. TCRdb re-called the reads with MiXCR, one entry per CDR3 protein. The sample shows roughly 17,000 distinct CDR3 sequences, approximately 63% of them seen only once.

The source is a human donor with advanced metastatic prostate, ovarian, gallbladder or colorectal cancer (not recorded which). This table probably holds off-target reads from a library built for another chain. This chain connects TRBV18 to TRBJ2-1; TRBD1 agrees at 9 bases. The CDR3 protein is CASSRTGGRDEQFF. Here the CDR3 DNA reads TGTGCCAGCTCACGAACAGGGGGCCGGGATGAGCAGTTCTTC.